This T cell receptor beta chain appears in the sequencing data of a study of T cell repertoires in ileal Crohn's disease. As for the study in general: At surgery, around 40% of patients smoked, with median disease duration 7.9 years. Surgery for a complication: stricturing in around 60%, penetrating in about 39%. Thiopurines (around 11) or anti-TNF agents (roughly 18) were given postoperatively to about half. Study-wide results and limits: Every patient over 26.8% clonality showed endoscopic recurrence.

Sequenced by immunoSEQ multiplex PCR; TCRdb stores in-frame clones only, minus some. The sample has roughly 15,000 clones; around four fifths are singletons. On this clone: Its matching antigen is unknown.

The CDR3 spans 13 residues. The germline CDR1 and CDR2 sequences are SGHRS and YFSETQ. V was clipped by 3 bases and J by 5 bases, with 9 bases between them. The origin of this receptor is an adult with Crohn's disease. Material: ileal tissue. V gene TRBV5-1 combines with J gene TRBJ2-1; D unclear. In DNA form, the CDR3 reads TGCGCCAGCAGCTGGAGTCGGGACAATGAGCAGTTCTTC. It codes for CASSWSRDNEQFF. The variable domain in full, with the rest retrieved from reference TRBV5-1 and TRBJ2-1, is KAGVTQTPRYLIKTRGQQVTLSCSPISGHRSVSWYQQTPGQGLQFLFEYFSETQRNKGNFPGRFSGRQFSNSRSEMNVSTLELGDSALYLCASSWSRDNEQFFGPGTRLTVL.